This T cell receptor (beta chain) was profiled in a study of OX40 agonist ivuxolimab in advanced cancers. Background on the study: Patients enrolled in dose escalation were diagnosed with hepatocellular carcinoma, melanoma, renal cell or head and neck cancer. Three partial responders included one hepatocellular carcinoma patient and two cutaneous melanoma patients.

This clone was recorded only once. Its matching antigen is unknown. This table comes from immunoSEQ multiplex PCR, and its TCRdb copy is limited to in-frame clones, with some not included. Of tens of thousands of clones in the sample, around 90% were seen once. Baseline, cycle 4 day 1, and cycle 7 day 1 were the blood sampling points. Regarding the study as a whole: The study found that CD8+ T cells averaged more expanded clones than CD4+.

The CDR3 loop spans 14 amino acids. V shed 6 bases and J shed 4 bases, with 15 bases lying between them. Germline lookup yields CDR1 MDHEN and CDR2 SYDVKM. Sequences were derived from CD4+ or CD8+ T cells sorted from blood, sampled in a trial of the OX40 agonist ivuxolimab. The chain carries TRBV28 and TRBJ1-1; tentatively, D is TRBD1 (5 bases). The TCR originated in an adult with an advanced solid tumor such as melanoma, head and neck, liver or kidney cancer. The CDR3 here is CASRPQGKGTEAFF. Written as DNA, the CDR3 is TGTGCCAGCAGGCCGCAGGGAAAGGGCACTGAAGCTTTCTTT.